This record covers a single T cell receptor beta chain. The data are from a study of blood T cell repertoires in COVID-19. TCRdb's copy holds only in-frame clones and misses some; the assay was immunoSEQ multiplex PCR. The sample yields roughly 200,000 clones, about 80% seen once. The CDR3 covers 14 residues. Looked up from germline, CDR1 is KGHSH and CDR2 is LQKENI. V shed 2 bases and J shed 4 bases, with 11 bases lying between them. The sequence was collected from a woman in her fifties or sixties with acute COVID-19. Sequenced material: PBMCs or T cells enriched from blood (not recorded which). The chain uses TRBV18 and TRBJ1-2; D unclear. CDR3 sequence (DNA): TGTGCCAGCTCACCAGAGAGCCAAACCTATGGCTACACCTTC. Protein: CASSPESQTYGYTF. Together with reference TRBV18 and TRBJ1-2, the CDR3 gives the full variable domain: NAGVMQNPRHLVRRRGQEARLRCSPMKGHSHVYWYRQLPEEGLKFMVYLQKENIIDESGMPKERFSAEFPKEGPSILRIQQVVRGDSAAYFCASSPESQTYGYTFGSGTRLTVV.